A selection of T cell receptor beta chains follows, all from one sample in a study of T cell responses to AZD1222 COVID-19 vaccine. Here immunoSEQ multiplex PCR was the method, and the copy in TCRdb shows in-frame clones only, minus some. Among 95,000 to 150,000 clones listed, around 90% were seen once. This specimen consisted of peripheral blood, obtained 28 days after the second AZD1222 dose. Receptor source: an adult who received the AZD1222 COVID-19 vaccine. Each CDR3 is given with its conserved first and last residue. D genes are given only for firm matches. Clone size is stated in some rows and not others, as once, few, many or a class when expanded.

clone_size: .; d_call: .; v_call: TRBV7-6; j_call: TRBJ1-1; cdr3_nt: TGTGCCAGCAGCGACTTCAGGGAACCCACTGAAGCTTTCTTT; cdr3_aa: CASSDFREPTEAFF
clone_size: .; d_call: .; v_call: TRBV7-2; j_call: TRBJ2-3; cdr3_nt: TGTGCCAGCAGCTTCCAGGGGTGGGGGACAGATACGCAGTATTTT; cdr3_aa: CASSFQGWGTDTQYF
clone_size: .; d_call: TRBD1; v_call: TRBV6-5; j_call: TRBJ1-2; cdr3_nt: TGTGCCAGCAGTTACTCGGACAGGGAGGACTATGGCTACACCTTC; cdr3_aa: CASSYSDREDYGYTF
clone_size: .; d_call: .; v_call: TRBV7-9; j_call: TRBJ1-2; cdr3_nt: TGTGCCAGCAGCTTAGGACGGCTCTATGGCTACACCTTC; cdr3_aa: CASSLGRLYGYTF
clone_size: .; d_call: TRBD1; v_call: TRBV28; j_call: TRBJ1-2; cdr3_nt: TGTGCCAGCAGTCCGGGACAGAACTATGGCTACACCTTC; cdr3_aa: CASSPGQNYGYTF
clone_size: few; d_call: .; v_call: TRBV25-1; j_call: TRBJ1-1; cdr3_nt: TGTGCCAGCAATCGGCAGGGCTTAGCGAACACTGAAGCTTTCTTT; cdr3_aa: CASNRQGLANTEAFF
clone_size: once; d_call: .; v_call: TRBV10-3; j_call: TRBJ1-1; cdr3_nt: TGTGCCATCAGTGAATTAGTAAACATGAACACTGAAGCTTTCTTT; cdr3_aa: CAISELVNMNTEAFF
clone_size: .; d_call: .; v_call: TRBV7-9; j_call: TRBJ2-2; cdr3_nt: TGTGCCAGCCCCAGGGGTGGCACCGGGGAGCTGTTTTTT; cdr3_aa: CASPRGGTGELFF
clone_size: .; d_call: .; v_call: TRBV14; j_call: TRBJ1-4; cdr3_nt: TGTGCCAGCAGCCAAGACCTCCGGGGAGGTGAAAAACTGTTTTTT; cdr3_aa: CASSQDLRGGEKLFF
clone_size: .; d_call: TRBD2; v_call: TRBV7-9; j_call: TRBJ2-1; cdr3_nt: TGTGCCAGCAGCTTAGCCTCAAAGGCATCTAGCGGGGGGTACAATGAGCAGTTCTTC; cdr3_aa: CASSLASKASSGGYNEQFF